Below, 12 T cell receptor beta chains from the same sample are listed, as sequenced in a study of beta chain features in type 1 diabetes. All of the isolated RNA was reverse transcribed, so expressed TCRB transcripts were sequenced. Clones were read by immunoSEQ multiplex PCR, and TCRdb kept only the in-frame ones, dropping some. Here the sample spans about 340,000 clones, roughly 8% being singletons. Sequencing was carried out using central memory CD4+ T cells from blood. Receptor source: a woman between 18 and 29 years old in good health.

This clone was seen only a few times. This chain connects TRBV7-2 to TRBJ1-2; tentative D call: TRBD1 (5 bases). There are 16 residues in the CDR3. CDR1 and CDR2 (germline): SGHTA, FQGNSA. Between the trimmed V and J ends, which lost 6 bases and 8 bases, there was a span of 25 bases. In nucleotides, the CDR3 is TGTGCCAGCAGAATAACCCCGACAGCTAAGGCGGACGGCTACACCTTC. Its translation: CASRITPTAKADGYTF.

The chain employs TRBV10-3 and TRBJ2-3; 13 bases agree with TRBD2. Losses at the gene ends were 2 bases for V and 2 bases for J; bases not matched to a gene: 4. Per germline, CDR1 ENHRY and CDR2 SYGVKD. The length of the CDR3 is 17 residues. The CDR3 sequence is CAISEPGLAGSTDTQYF. The CDR3 DNA is TGTGCCATCAGTGAGCCGGGACTAGCGGGGTCCACAGATACGCAGTATTTT.

This clone was observed a handful of times. The J gene is TRBJ1-5, the V gene TRBV5-4; D gene ambiguous. Germline V gives CDR1 SGHNT, CDR2 YYREEE (reference sequence). V lost 4 bases and J lost 1, with 21 bases in between. CDR3 length: 18 residues. CDR3 DNA sequence: TGTGCCAGCAGCCCCCACGTATGGGGTCCGAAGAGCAATCAGCCCCAGCATTTT. Protein: CASSPHVWGPKSNQPQHF.

This clone has only a few counts. The V gene is TRBV19, the J gene TRBJ2-1; TRBD2 matches 13 bases. The CDR3 loop spans 16 amino acids. The V gene end was trimmed by 6 bases and the J gene end by 7 bases; junction bases not matched to a gene: 9. Germline CDR1 and CDR2: LNHDA and SQIVND (reference sequence). DNA for the CDR3: TGTGCCAGTAGCCCCGGGACTAGCGGGATCGCAAATGAGCAGTTCTTC. It is translated as CASSPGTSGIANEQFF.

This clone was recorded a few times. The chain joins TRBV27 to TRBJ2-5; no definite D call. CDR3 length: 13 residues. Germline CDR1 and CDR2: MNHEY and SMNVEV (reference sequence). Trimming shortened V by 0 bases and J by 0 bases, and 2 bases separated the two germline ends. In DNA form, the CDR3 reads TGTGCCAGCAGTTTATCGTACCAAGAGACCCAGTACTTC. This sequence encodes CASSLSYQETQYF.

The sample holds a few counts of this clone. The gene calls are TRBV29-1 and TRBJ2-1, with D possibly being TRBD1 or TRBD2 (5 bases each). Trimming cost V 0 bases and J 8 bases, with 20 bases left between them. The CDR3 loop spans 16 amino acids. Germline loops: CDR1 SQVTM, CDR2 ANQGSEA. This CDR3 reads CSVEDYLFTLGDEQFF. DNA of the CDR3: TGCAGCGTTGAAGATTATCTCTTTACACTGGGGGATGAGCAGTTCTTC.

On this clone itself: The conserved phenylalanine or tryptophan normally closing the CDR3 is absent here, so this likely arose from a read error. It is unclear where the CDR3 begins or ends on the DNA, so no DNA is shown, and the CDR3 is as TCRdb lists it. The gene calls are TRBV28 and TRBJ1-3; the D call of TRBD1 is as the table states it, not checked on the DNA. The germline V gene encodes CDR1 MDHEN and CDR2 SYDVKM. The CDR3 adds up to 9 amino acids, both ends counted. CDR3 region: CASSLGPRR.

This clone was detected ten times or more. The chain joins TRBV10-3 to TRBJ2-5; D is unclear. This CDR3 has 12 amino acids. Germline assignment: CDR1 ENHRY and CDR2 SYGVKD. V dropped 3 bases and J dropped 6 bases, with 8 bases sitting between them. CDR3: CAISDADQTQYF. In nucleotides, the CDR3 is TGTGCCATCAGTGATGCGGATCAGACCCAGTACTTC.

The sample holds a few counts of this clone. Within the sample, other DNA sequences also encode this same CDR3. The rearrangement joins TRBV19 to TRBJ1-5; D gene unclear. This CDR3 region has 13 residues. Germline V lookup: CDR1 LNHDA, CDR2 SQIVND (reference sequence). Trimming pared 0 bases from V and 7 bases from J, leaving 7 bases between. The CDR3 coding sequence is TGTGCCAGTAGTATAGAGGGCAGCCAGCCCCAGCATTTT. It is translated as CASSIEGSQPQHF.

This clone was observed many times. The chain recombines TRBV10-3 with TRBJ2-5; 12 nucleotides align to TRBD1. Looked up from germline, CDR1 is ENHRY and CDR2 is SYGVKD. The CDR3 has 17 residues. The trim removed 10 bases at V and 2 bases at J, leaving 14 bases unmatched. DNA of the CDR3: TGTGCCAACGAGGGGACAGGGGGCCATCATCGTCAAGAGACCCAGTACTTC. Its protein is CANEGTGGHHRQETQYF.

The V and J genes are TRBV19 and TRBJ2-2; tentative D call: TRBD2 (7 bases). V was shortened by 7 bases and J by 5 bases, with 20 bases between the two germline ends. Germline assignment: CDR1 LNHDA and CDR2 SQIVND (reference sequence). The CDR3 runs 16 residues. The DNA of the CDR3 is TGTGCCAGTACCCGGTTCGGGGGGCTGGCAACCGGGGAGCTGTTTTTT. It translates to CASTRFGGLATGELFF.

The sample holds a few counts of this clone. The chain couples TRBV7-8 to TRBJ1-1, with D hard to call. Deletions cut 2 bases from V and 2 bases from J, with 6 bases between. Germline lookup yields CDR1 SGHVS and CDR2 FQNEAQ. This CDR3 is built from 13 residues. In DNA form, the CDR3 reads TGTGCCAGCAGCTTACTCGCAAACACTGAAGCTTTCTTT. Translating gives CASSLLANTEAFF.